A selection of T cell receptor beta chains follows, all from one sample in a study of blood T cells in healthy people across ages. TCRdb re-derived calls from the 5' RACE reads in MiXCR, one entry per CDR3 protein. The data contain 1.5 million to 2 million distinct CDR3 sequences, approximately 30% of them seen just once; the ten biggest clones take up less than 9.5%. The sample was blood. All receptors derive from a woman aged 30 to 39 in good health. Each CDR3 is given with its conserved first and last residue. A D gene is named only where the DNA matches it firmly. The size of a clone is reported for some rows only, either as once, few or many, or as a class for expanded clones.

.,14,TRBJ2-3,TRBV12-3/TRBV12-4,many,TGTGCCAGCAGTCCCAGTTTGGGGACAGATACGCAGTATTTT,CASSPSLGTDTQYF
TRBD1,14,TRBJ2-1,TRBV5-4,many,TGTGCCAGCAGCTCCGGGGACAGGTGGAATGAGCAGTTCTTC,CASSSGDRWNEQFF
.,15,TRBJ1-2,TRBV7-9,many,TGTGCCAGCAGCTTAGGAACAGGCCAGGGACGTGGCTACACCTTC,CASSLGTGQGRGYTF
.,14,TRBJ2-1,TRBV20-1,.,TGCAGTGCCTCCCCTGGGGGTCTATCAAATGAGCAGTTCTTC,CSASPGGLSNEQFF
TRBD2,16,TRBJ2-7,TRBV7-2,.,TGTGCCAGCAGCTTAGAGGGACTAGTAGCCTACAATGAGCAGTACTTC,CASSLEGLVAYNEQYF
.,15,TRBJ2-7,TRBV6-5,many,TGTGCCAGCAGTTACTCTCCAGGGAGATGGAACGAGCAGTACTTC,CASSYSPGRWNEQYF
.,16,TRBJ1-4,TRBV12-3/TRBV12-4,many,TGTGCCAGCAGTTTAGTGGGGCTATCAGCTAATGAAAAACTGTTTTTT,CASSLVGLSANEKLFF
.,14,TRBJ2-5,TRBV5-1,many,TGCGCCAGCAGCTTGGAAGGGATGGGAGAGACCCAGTACTTC,CASSLEGMGETQYF
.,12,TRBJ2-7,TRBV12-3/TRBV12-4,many,TGTGCCAGCACCAACCCAGGGGACGAGCAGTACTTC,CASTNPGDEQYF
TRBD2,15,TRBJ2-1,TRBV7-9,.,TGTGTCAGCAGCTTAGCTCGGGGGGTATACAATGAGCAGTTCTTC,CVSSLARGVYNEQFF
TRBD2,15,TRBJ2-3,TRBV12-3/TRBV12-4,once,TGTGCCAGCAGTTTCGGGAGGGGTAGAGCAGATACGCAGTATTTT,CASSFGRGRADTQYF
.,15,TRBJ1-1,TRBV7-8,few,TGTGCCAGCAGCTTAGCGGGCAGGGGGAACACTGAAGCTTTCTTT,CASSLAGRGNTEAFF
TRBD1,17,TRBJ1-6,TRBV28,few,TGTGCCAGCAGTTTCCGCCCGGACAGGAGGAATAATTCACCCCTCCACTTT,CASSFRPDRRNNSPLHF
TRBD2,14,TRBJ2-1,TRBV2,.,TGTGCCAGCCGTTGGACTAGCACGGACCATGAGCAGTTCTTC,CASRWTSTDHEQFF
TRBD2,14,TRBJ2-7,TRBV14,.,TGTGCCAGCGGCCAAGATGGTAGCGGGAGGGAGCAGTACTTC,CASGQDGSGREQYF
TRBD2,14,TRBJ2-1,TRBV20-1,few,TGCAGTGCTAGCCTAGCGGGAGCCTACAATGAGCAGTTCTTC,CSASLAGAYNEQFF
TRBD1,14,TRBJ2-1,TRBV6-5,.,TGTGCCAGCAGTAGGACAGGTCAGCGAGATGAGCAGTTCTTC,CASSRTGQRDEQFF
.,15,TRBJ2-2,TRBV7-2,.,TGTGCCAGCAGCTTAGATCGACTTGACACCGGGGAGCTGTTTTTT,CASSLDRLDTGELFF
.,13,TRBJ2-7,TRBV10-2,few,TGCGCCAGCAGTGTCGGCCAAAACAGCGAGCAGTACTTC,CASSVGQNSEQYF
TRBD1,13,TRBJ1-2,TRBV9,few,TGTGCCAGCACCAGGACAGGGAACTATAGCTACACCTTC,CASTRTGNYSYTF
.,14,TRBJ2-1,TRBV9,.,TGTGCCAGCAGCTTACGACAGGAGAGGGGTGAGCAGTTCTTC,CASSLRQERGEQFF
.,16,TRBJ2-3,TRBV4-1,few,TGCGCCAGCAGCCAAGTTTCTTGGCTGAGCGCAGATACGCAGTATTTT,CASSQVSWLSADTQYF
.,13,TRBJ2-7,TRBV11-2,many,TGTGCCAGCAGCTTATGGTTCGACCACGAGCAGTACTTC,CASSLWFDHEQYF
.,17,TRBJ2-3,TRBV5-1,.,TGCGCCAGCAGCTTGACCGGAAAGGTTTTTAGCACAGATACGCAGTATTTT,CASSLTGKVFSTDTQYF
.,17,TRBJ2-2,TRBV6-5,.,TGTGCCAGCAGTTACTCACCCATCCGCGGTTACACCGGGGAGCTGTTTTTT,CASSYSPIRGYTGELFF
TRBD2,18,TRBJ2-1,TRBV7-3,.,TGTGCCAGCAGCTTCCATCCTAGCGGGGGGGCAGTAAGGAATGAGCAGTTCTTC,CASSFHPSGGAVRNEQFF
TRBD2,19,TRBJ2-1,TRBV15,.,TGTGCCACCAGCAGAGATGGTGCTCGGACTAGCGGGAGAGTGGATGAGCAGTTCTTC,CATSRDGARTSGRVDEQFF
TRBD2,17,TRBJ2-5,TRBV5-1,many,TGCGCCAGCAGCCCCCAGACTAGCGGGGGGCTGGGAGAGACCCAGTACTTC,CASSPQTSGGLGETQYF
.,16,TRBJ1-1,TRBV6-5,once,TGTGCCAGCAGCTCCGACCCAGTGACAGGGAACACTGAAGCTTTCTTT,CASSSDPVTGNTEAFF
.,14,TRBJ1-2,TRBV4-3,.,TGCGCCAGCAGCCAAGTGCGGGCTGGCTATGGCTACACCTTC,CASSQVRAGYGYTF
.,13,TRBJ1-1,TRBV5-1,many,TGTGCCAGCAGCCAAGGACAGAACACTGAAGCTTTCTTT,CASSQGQNTEAFF
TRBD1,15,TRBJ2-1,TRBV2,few,TGTGCCAGCAGTGAAGCGCCGGACAGGGTGGGTGAGCAGTTCTTC,CASSEAPDRVGEQFF
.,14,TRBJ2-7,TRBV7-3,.,TGTGCCAACAGCCTTTCGGGCAGGGCCGACGAGCAGTACTTC,CANSLSGRADEQYF
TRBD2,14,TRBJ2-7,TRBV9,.,TGTGTCAGCAGCGTTGGCGGGGGGACCTACGAGCAGTACTTC,CVSSVGGGTYEQYF
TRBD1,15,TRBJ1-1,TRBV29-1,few,TGCAGCGTTCAACTGGGACAGCCTATGAACACTGAAGCTTTCTTT,CSVQLGQPMNTEAFF
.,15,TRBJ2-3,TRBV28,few,TGTGCCAGCGGTCTCGGAGGGGTACAGGCAGATACGCAGTATTTT,CASGLGGVQADTQYF
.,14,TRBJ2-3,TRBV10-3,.,TGTGCCTCTCGCCAGGGAACAAGCACAGATACGCAGTATTTT,CASRQGTSTDTQYF
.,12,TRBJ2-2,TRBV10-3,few,TGTGCCATCAAAGGGGGTCCCGGGGAGCTGTTTTTT,CAIKGGPGELFF
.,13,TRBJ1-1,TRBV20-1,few,TGCAGTGCGGAACAGGTCCTGAACACTGAAGCTTTCTTT,CSAEQVLNTEAFF
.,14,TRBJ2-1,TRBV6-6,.,TGTGCCAGCAGTTGCTCGAAAGCGAGCAACGAGCAGTTCTTC,CASSCSKASNEQFF
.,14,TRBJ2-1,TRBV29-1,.,TGCAGCGTTGAAGGGGGACGGGGACACAATGAGCAGTTCTTC,CSVEGGRGHNEQFF
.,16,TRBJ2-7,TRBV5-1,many,TGCGCCAGCAGCTTGGAGGGGTCCTTTCTAACCTACGAGCAGTACTTC,CASSLEGSFLTYEQYF
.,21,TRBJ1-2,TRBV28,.,TGTGCCAGCAGTTTCGCCCTTCCTATAAGGGGCCACTCACCTCTTAACTATGGCTGCACCTTC,CASSFALPIRGHSPLNYGCTF
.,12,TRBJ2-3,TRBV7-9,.,TGTGCCAGGGGCTTTTCCCCAGATACGCAGTATTTT,CARGFSPDTQYF
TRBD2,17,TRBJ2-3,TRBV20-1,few,TGCAGTGCTAGAACGCGGGGGGGCCTTTTGAGCACAGATACGCAGTATTTT,CSARTRGGLLSTDTQYF
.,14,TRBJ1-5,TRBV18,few,TGTGCCAGCTCACCGGCCAGGGAGGATCAGCCCCAGCATTTT,CASSPAREDQPQHF
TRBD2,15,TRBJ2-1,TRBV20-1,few,TGCAGTGCTCCTGGTCTCGGGAGGGCGGATCTTGAGCAGTTCTTC,CSAPGLGRADLEQFF
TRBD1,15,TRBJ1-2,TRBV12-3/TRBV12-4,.,TGTGCCAGCAGCCAACAGGGGGCGATTAACTATGGTTACACCTTC,CASSQQGAINYGYTF
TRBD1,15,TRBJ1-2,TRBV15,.,TGTGCCACCAGCAGAGACCAGGGGGCTGGAGATGGCTACACCTTC,CATSRDQGAGDGYTF
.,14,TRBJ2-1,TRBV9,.,TGTGCCAGCAGCTTTACCGGGACTCCAAATGAGCAGTTCTTC,CASSFTGTPNEQFF
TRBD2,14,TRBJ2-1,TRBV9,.,TGTGCCAGCAGCGTGGGCGGGGGACACAATGAGCAGTTCTTC,CASSVGGGHNEQFF
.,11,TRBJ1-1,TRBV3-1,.,TGTGCCAGCAGCCATGAGGGTTTGGCTTTCTTT,CASSHEGLAFF
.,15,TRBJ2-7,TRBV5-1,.,TGCGCCAGCAGCTTGTGTACTGCGAGCTCCTACGAGCAGTACTTC,CASSLCTASSYEQYF
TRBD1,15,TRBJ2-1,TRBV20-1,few,TGCAGTGCTAGTGTGGGACAGGAGCTTTACAATGAGCAGTTCTTC,CSASVGQELYNEQFF
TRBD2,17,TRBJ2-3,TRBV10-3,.,TGTGCCACCAGTGAGACGGCTAGCGGTCCTAGCACAGATACGCAGTATTTT,CATSETASGPSTDTQYF
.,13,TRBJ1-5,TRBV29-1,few,TGCAGCGTTGTGGTAGAGACGGACTTGCCCCAGCATTTT,CSVVVETDLPQHF
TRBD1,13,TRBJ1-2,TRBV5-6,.,TGTGCCAGCAGCTCGACAGGGGTAGATGGCTACACCTTC,CASSSTGVDGYTF
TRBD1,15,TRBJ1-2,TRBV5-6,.,TGTGCCAGCAGCGAAACTGGGACAGAGTACTATGGCTACACCTTC,CASSETGTEYYGYTF
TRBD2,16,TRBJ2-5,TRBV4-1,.,TGCGCCAGCAGCCATGGCGGGGGTTTCGGTCAAGAGACCCAGTACTTC,CASSHGGGFGQETQYF